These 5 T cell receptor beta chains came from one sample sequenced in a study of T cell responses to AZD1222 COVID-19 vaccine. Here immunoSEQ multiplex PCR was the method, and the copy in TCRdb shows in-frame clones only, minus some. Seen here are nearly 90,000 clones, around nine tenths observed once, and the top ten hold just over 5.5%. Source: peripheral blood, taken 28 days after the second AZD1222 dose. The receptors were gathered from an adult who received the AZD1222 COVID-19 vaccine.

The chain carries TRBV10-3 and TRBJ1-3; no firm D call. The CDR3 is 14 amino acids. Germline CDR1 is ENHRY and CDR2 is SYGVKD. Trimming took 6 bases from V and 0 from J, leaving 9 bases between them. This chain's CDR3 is CAISTVSSGNTIYF. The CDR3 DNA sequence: TGTGCCATCAGCACAGTGAGCTCTGGAAACACCATATATTTT.

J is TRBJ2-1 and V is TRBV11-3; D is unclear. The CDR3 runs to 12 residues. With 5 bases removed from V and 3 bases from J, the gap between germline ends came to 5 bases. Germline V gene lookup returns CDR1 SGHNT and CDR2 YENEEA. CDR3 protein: CASSRGYNEQFF. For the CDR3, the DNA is TGTGCCAGCAGCCGAGGCTACAATGAGCAGTTCTTC.

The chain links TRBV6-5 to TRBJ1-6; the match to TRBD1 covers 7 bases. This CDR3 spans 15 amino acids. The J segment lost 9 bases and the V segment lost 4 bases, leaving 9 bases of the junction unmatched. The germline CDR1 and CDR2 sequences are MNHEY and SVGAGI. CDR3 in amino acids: CASSFNRGRGSPLHF. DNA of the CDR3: TGTGCCAGCAGTTTCAACAGGGGTAGGGGTTCACCCCTCCACTTT.

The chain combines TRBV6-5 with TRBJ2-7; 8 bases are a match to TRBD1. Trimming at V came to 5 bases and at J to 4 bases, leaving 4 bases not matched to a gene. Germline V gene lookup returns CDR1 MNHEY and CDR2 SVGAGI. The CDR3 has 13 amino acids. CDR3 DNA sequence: TGTGCCAGCAGTCTGGACAGGGCATACGAGCAGTACTTC. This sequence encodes CASSLDRAYEQYF.

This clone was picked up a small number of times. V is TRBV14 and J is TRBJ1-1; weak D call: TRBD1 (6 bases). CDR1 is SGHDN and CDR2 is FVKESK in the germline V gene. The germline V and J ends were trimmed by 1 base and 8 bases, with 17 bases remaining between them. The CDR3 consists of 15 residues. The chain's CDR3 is CASSQVPGAVMEAFF. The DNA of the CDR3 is TGTGCCAGCAGCCAAGTCCCGGGGGCCGTCATGGAAGCTTTCTTT.